These T cell receptor beta chains were read from a single sample in a study of low-dose radiotherapy and immunotherapy resistance in tumors. MiXCR, applied by TCRdb to the reads, yields one record per CDR3 protein. The sample holds tens of thousands of distinct CDR3 sequences; about 25% are singletons and the top ten take around 10%. Sequencing was performed on PBMCs, taken after low-dose radiotherapy plus immunotherapy. The receptors were sampled from a male donor with prostate cancer. Both conserved end residues are part of each CDR3. A D gene is named only where the DNA matches it firmly. Rows give clone size only sometimes, using once, few, many, or a class for an expanded clone.

clone_size,d_call,j_call,v_call,cdr3_nt,cdr3_aa
many,-,TRBJ2-1,TRBV5-1,TGCGCCAGCAGCGCAATTTTAGCGTATGAGCAGTTCTTC,CASSAILAYEQFF
many,-,TRBJ2-3,TRBV11-2,TGTGCCAGCAGCTTAGGGGGGCCTACAGATACGCAGTATTTT,CASSLGGPTDTQYF
-,TRBD1,TRBJ1-2,TRBV5-1,TGCGCCAGCAGCTTGGGGGACAGCCACTATGGCTACACCTTC,CASSLGDSHYGYTF
many,-,TRBJ2-7,TRBV19,TGTGCCAGTAGTATAGAACAAGGCGAGCAGTACTTC,CASSIEQGEQYF
-,TRBD2,TRBJ2-7,TRBV19,TGTGCCAGTAGGCCGGGACTAGGGAACTACGAGCAGTACTTC,CASRPGLGNYEQYF
-,-,TRBJ2-6,TRBV20-1,TGCAGTGCTCTCGGAGAGGCTATCACCTCTGGGGCCAACGTCCTGACTTTC,CSALGEAITSGANVLTF
many,TRBD2,TRBJ2-7,TRBV4-2,TGTGCCAGCAGCCAAGAAACTAGCGGGAGCTACGAGCAGTACTTC,CASSQETSGSYEQYF
many,-,TRBJ1-1,TRBV19,TGTGCCAGTAGGGGGAATGGGCTCGGGGCTGAAGCTTTCTTT,CASRGNGLGAEAFF
-,TRBD2,TRBJ2-1,TRBV20-1,TGCAGTGCTAGAGGAGCGGGAGGAGGCTTCGATGAGCAGTTCTTC,CSARGAGGGFDEQFF
few,-,TRBJ2-7,TRBV29-1,TGCAGCGTTGAAACAACGGAAATCGGCTCCTACGAGCAGTACTTC,CSVETTEIGSYEQYF
many,TRBD2,TRBJ2-7,TRBV7-6,TGTGCCAGCAGCATTGTAGCGGGAGGGTTCGGGGGGAACGAGCAGTACTTC,CASSIVAGGFGGNEQYF
many,TRBD2,TRBJ2-1,TRBV6-8,TGTGCCAGCGGGGGGAGAGCGGGGGGGAACAATGAGCAGTTCTTC,CASGGRAGGNNEQFF
many,-,TRBJ1-3,TRBV29-1,TGCAGCGTTGAAGTGTTGGTGGGGTTCCGATCCACCATATATTTT,CSVEVLVGFRSTIYF
-,-,TRBJ2-7,TRBV12-3/TRBV12-4,TGTGCCAGCAGCCAAACCGGGGGCTCCTACGAGCAGTACTTC,CASSQTGGSYEQYF
many,-,TRBJ2-7,TRBV4-2,TGTGCCAGCAGCCAAGTTGGGCAGGGTGACGAGCAGTACTTC,CASSQVGQGDEQYF
many,-,TRBJ2-7,TRBV4-1,TGCGCCAGCAGCCTCCAAGTATCAGGGGCCACCTACGAGCAGTACTTC,CASSLQVSGATYEQYF
many,TRBD1,TRBJ1-4,TRBV28,TGTGCCAGCAGTTTCGCAGGGGGCGGAGGTGAAAAACTGTTTTTT,CASSFAGGGGEKLFF
many,-,TRBJ1-5,TRBV6-2/TRBV6-3,TGTGCCAGCAGTTACTCGGGGCAGAAAAATCAGCCCCAGCATTTT,CASSYSGQKNQPQHF
many,-,TRBJ1-1,TRBV11-1,TGTGCCAGCAGCTCCCGCCAGGGGACCACTGAAGCTTTCTTT,CASSSRQGTTEAFF
few,-,TRBJ2-3,TRBV5-4,TGTGCCAGCAGCCCTGGAACAGTTACAGATACGCAGTATTTT,CASSPGTVTDTQYF
many,-,TRBJ2-2,TRBV6-1,TGTGCCAGCAGTGACCAGACAGACCTGTCCGGGGAGCTGTTTTTT,CASSDQTDLSGELFF